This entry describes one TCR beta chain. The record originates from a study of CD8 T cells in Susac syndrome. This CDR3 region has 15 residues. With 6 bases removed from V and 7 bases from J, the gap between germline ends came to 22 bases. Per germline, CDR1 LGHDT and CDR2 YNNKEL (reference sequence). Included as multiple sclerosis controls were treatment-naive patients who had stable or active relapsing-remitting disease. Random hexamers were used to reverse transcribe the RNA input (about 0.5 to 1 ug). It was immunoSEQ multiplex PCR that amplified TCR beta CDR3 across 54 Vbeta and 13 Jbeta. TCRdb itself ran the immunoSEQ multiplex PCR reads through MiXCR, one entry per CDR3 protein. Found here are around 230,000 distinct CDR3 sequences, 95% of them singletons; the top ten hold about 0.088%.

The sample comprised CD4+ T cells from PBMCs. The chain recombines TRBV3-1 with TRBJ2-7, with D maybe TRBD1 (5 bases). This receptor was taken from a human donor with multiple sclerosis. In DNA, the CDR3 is TGTGCCAGCAGGCAACAGGTTGACGGCTTCGGGGAGCAGTACTTC. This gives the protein CASRQQVDGFGEQYF.